This TCR beta chain was captured by sequencing in a study of T cells in Graves' hyperthyroidism and ophthalmopathy. Findings and limits, study-wide: A model built on 13 V-J features separated ophthalmopathy from stable hyperthyroidism.

The V and J ends lost 2 bases and 6 bases respectively, with 11 bases between them. Germline V gene sequence: CDR1 SQVTM, CDR2 ANQGSEA. This CDR3 has 12 amino acids. Graves' hyperthyroidism was deemed stable absent ophthalmopathy progression within 18 months. Patients aged 18 to 65 had newly diagnosed hyperthyroidism of under 2 months' duration. PBMCs came from 9 to 10 ml fresh peripheral blood. This clonotype was seen a handful of times. The antigen remains unidentified. What was amplified from RNA transcripts were TCR beta CDR3 regions. HTBI primers drove first-round RT-PCR of the TCR CDR3. Via MiXCR, TCRdb re-called the multiplex PCR reads, giving one row per CDR3 protein. The sample lists 300,000 to 350,000 distinct CDR3 sequences, 16% occurring once.

The sequence derives from a man aged 30 to 39 with Graves' hyperthyroidism. Sequencing was performed on blood. V gene TRBV29-1 combines with J gene TRBJ2-7, with a weak D call TRBD1 (6 bases). The CDR3 region has the DNA TGCAGCGTTGAAATCGGACAGCCCGAGCAGTACTTC. Translation gives CSVEIGQPEQYF.